This TCR beta chain was obtained from a study of OX40 agonist ivuxolimab in advanced cancers. Remarks on this clone: The antigen is not known.

The germline V gene encodes CDR1 SQVTM and CDR2 ANQGSEA. The CDR3 has 11 residues. The V end was cut by 5 bases, the J end by 4 bases, with 8 bases between. Libraries were prepared by immunoSEQ multiplex PCR; TCRdb keeps only in-frame clonotypes and omits some of them. The profile shows under 70,000 clones, roughly four fifths of them singletons. Findings of the study overall: There was clonal expansion of CD4+ and CD8+ blood T cells by week 6 at 0.1 to 3.0 mg/kg. Among the lowest peripheral clonal expansion occurred in 0.1-3.0 mg/kg partial responders.

Sequencing was performed on CD4+ or CD8+ T cells sorted from blood, taken in a trial of the OX40 agonist ivuxolimab. The chain joins TRBV29-1 to TRBJ1-1, with D hard to call. The source of this sequence is an adult with an advanced solid tumor such as melanoma, head and neck, liver or kidney cancer. In DNA form, the CDR3 reads TGCAGCGTTCCCGGCATCACTGAAGCTTTCTTT. Encoded protein: CSVPGITEAFF.